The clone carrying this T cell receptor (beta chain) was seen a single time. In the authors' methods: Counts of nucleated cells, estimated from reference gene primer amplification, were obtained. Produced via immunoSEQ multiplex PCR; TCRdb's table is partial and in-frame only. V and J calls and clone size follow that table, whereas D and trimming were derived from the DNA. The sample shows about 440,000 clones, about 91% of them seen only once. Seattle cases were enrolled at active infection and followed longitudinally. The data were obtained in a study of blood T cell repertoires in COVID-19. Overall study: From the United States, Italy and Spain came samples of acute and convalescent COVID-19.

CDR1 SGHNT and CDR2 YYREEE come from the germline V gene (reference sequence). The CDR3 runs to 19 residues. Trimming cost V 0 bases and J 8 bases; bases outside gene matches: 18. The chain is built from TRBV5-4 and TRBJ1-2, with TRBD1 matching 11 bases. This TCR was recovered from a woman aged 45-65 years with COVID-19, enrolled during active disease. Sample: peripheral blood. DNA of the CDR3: TGTGCCAGCAGCTTGGACCTGGGGGACAGGGGGGATAACTATTGGGGCTACACCTTC. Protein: CASSLDLGDRGDNYWGYTF.